A single sample gave rise to the 8 T cell receptor beta chains below, sequenced in a study of cytomegalovirus exposure and HLA in healthy donors. This PCR relied on a set of 60 Vbeta primers and 13 Jbeta primers. The data were produced by immunoSEQ multiplex PCR, yet TCRdb's version contains in-frame clones alone and is incomplete. The data hold some 140,000 clones, with about 76% observed a single time. The specimen sequenced was PBMCs. These receptor sequences come from a man aged 25-40 years in good health and CMV-seropositive.

This clone was detected once. The chain uses TRBV19 and TRBJ1-1; 8 bases agree with TRBD1. This CDR3 comprises 13 residues. The germline CDR1 and CDR2 sequences are LNHDA and SQIVND (reference sequence). After removal of 8 bases from V and 14 bases from J, the junction contained 16 bases not matched to a gene. CDR3 in DNA: TGTGCCAGTGGCTCACCCGGGACAGGAAGTCAATTCTTT. Its protein product is CASGSPGTGSQFF.

This clone turned up a few times. J is TRBJ2-1 and V is TRBV5-1; 7 bases match TRBD1. CDR3 length: 13 residues. The J segment lost 5 bases and the V segment lost 4 bases, leaving 3 bases of the junction unmatched. Germline assignment: CDR1 SGHRS and CDR2 YFSETQ. CDR3 DNA: TGCGCCAGCAGCCCCCAGGGGGACAATGAGCAGTTCTTC. Its protein is CASSPQGDNEQFF.

A single count supports this clone. The rearrangement uses TRBV9 and TRBJ1-6, with unresolved D. The CDR3 runs to 12 residues. The ends were cut back, 2 bases at V and 9 bases at J, with 6 bases in the middle. Germline CDR1 reads SGDLS; CDR2 reads YYNGEE. CDR3 residues: CASSVPGSPLHF. The DNA for the CDR3 is TGTGCCAGCAGCGTCCCGGGTTCACCCCTCCACTTT.

V and J are TRBV6-4 and TRBJ2-6, with 12 nucleotides matching TRBD1. The CDR3 consists of 18 residues. V lost 8 bases, J lost 4 bases, and 12 bases stayed unmatched. CDR1 is MRHNA and CDR2 is SNTAGT in the germline V gene. In DNA form, the CDR3 reads TGTGCCAGCCGTTTATCGGGACAGGGGGCGCTGGGGGCCAACGTCCTGACTTTC. As protein: CASRLSGQGALGANVLTF.

The chain carries TRBV29-1 and TRBJ2-6, with TRBD1 matching over 9 bases. This CDR3 has 15 amino acids. The junction had 6 bases not matched to a gene; V was cut back by 6 bases and J by 3 bases. The germline CDR1 and CDR2 sequences are SQVTM and ANQGSEA. CDR3: CSVGTGLSGANVLTF. The CDR3 DNA reads TGCAGCGTCGGGACAGGGTTAAGTGGGGCCAACGTCCTGACTTTC. Variable domain in full (rest from reference TRBV29-1 and TRBJ2-6): SAVISQKPSRDICQRGTSLTIQCQVDSQVTMMFWYRQQPGQSLTLIATANQGSEATYESGFVIDKFPISRPNLTFSTLTVSNMSPEDSSIYLCSVGTGLSGANVLTFGAGSRLTVL.

CDR3 residues: CASSQGTSEGEQFF. The DNA of the CDR3 is TGTGCCAGCAGCCAAGGGACTAGCGAAGGTGAGCAGTTCTTC. The V call is TRBV4-2, the J call TRBJ2-1, with 9 bases identical to TRBD2. V was pared by 1 base and J by 9 bases, with 4 bases of the junction left unmatched. This CDR3 comprises 14 residues. Germline loops: CDR1 LGHNA, CDR2 YNFKEQ.

V is TRBV4-2 and J is TRBJ2-3, with TRBD2 matching 8 bases. Trimming took 0 bases from V and 6 from J; bases not matched to a gene: 11. The CDR3 extends over 17 amino acids. Per the germline V gene, CDR1 is LGHNA and CDR2 is YNFKEQ. The CDR3 DNA reads as TGTGCCAGCAGCCAAGAGAACATAGCGGGATCCTTTGATACGCAGTATTTT. As protein: CASSQENIAGSFDTQYF.

This sequence joins TRBV7-8 and TRBJ1-5, with a tentative D call TRBD1 (6 bases). The CDR3 length is 16 residues. Trimming took off 5 bases at V and 2 bases at J, with 16 bases between the two ends. CDR1 SGHVS and CDR2 FQNEAQ come from the germline V gene. The CDR3 sequence: CASSGRGGVGNQPQHF. The CDR3 nucleotides read TGTGCCAGCAGCGGTCGAGGGGGGGTAGGCAATCAGCCCCAGCATTTT.